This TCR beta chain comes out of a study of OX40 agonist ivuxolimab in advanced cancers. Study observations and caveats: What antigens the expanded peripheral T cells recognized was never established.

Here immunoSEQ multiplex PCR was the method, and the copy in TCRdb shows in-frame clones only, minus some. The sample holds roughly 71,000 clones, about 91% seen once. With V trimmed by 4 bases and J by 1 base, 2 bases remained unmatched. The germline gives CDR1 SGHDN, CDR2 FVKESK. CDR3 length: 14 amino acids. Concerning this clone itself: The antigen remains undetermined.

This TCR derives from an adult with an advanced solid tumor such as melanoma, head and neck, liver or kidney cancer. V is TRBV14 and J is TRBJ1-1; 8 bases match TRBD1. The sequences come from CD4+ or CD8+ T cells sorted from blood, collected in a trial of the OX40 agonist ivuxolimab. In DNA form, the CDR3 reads TGTGCCAGCAGCCCCCAGGGGGCGAACACTGAAGCTTTCTTT. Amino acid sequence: CASSPQGANTEAFF.